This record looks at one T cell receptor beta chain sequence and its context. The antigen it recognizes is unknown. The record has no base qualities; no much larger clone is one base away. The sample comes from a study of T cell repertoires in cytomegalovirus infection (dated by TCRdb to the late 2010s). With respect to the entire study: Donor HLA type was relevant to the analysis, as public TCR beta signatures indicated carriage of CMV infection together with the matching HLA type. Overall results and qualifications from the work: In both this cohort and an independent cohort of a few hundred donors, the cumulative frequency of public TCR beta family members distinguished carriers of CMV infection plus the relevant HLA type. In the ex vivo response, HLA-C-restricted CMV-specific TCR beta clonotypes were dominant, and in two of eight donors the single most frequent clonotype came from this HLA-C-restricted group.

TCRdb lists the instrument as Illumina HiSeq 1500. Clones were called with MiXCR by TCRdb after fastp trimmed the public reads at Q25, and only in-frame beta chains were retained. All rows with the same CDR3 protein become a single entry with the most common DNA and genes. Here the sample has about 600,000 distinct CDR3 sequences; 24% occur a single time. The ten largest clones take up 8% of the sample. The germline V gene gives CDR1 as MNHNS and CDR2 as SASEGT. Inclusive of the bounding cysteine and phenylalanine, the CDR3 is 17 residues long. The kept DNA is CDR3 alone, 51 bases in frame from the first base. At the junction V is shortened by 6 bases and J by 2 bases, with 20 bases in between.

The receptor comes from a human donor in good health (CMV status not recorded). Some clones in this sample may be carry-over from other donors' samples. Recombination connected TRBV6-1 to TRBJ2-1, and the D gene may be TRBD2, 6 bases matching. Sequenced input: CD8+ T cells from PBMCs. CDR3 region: CASRGPRGGRAYNEQFF. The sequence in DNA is TGTGCCAGCAGGGGCCCGCGGGGTGGAAGGGCCTACAATGAGCAGTTCTTC.